These 19 T cell receptor beta chains were sequenced from one sample in a study of blood T cell repertoires in COVID-19. The protocol was immunoSEQ multiplex PCR, while the TCRdb copy is restricted to in-frame clones and leaves out a portion. This table has over 130,000 clones, 75% to 85% appearing once. Sequencing input: peripheral blood. These receptors originate from a woman at least 80 years old with active or convalescent COVID-19.

The rearrangement uses TRBV5-1 and TRBJ1-1; tentative D call: TRBD1 (6 bases). Per germline, CDR1 SGHRS and CDR2 YFSETQ. The CDR3 loop spans 12 amino acids. V lost 7 bases, J lost 7 bases, and 14 bases lay in between. The CDR3 loop reads CASGMSGVEAFF. Written as DNA, the CDR3 is TGCGCCAGCGGAATGTCAGGGGTTGAAGCTTTCTTT.

CDR3 in DNA: TGTGCCAGCTCACAGGGGGCAGGCACAGATACGCAGTATTTT. Translated: CASSQGAGTDTQYF. The rearrangement uses TRBV18 and TRBJ2-3; 7 bases agree with TRBD1. Trimming took 4 bases from V and 1 from J; bases not matched to a gene: 2. Germline CDR1 KGHSH, CDR2 LQKENI. This CDR3 is 14 amino acids long.

This clone was detected only once. The chain is built from TRBV7-9 and TRBJ1-6; D ambiguous. Germline assignment: CDR1 SEHNR and CDR2 FQNEAQ (reference sequence). V was shortened by 3 bases and J by 9 bases, with 6 bases between the two germline ends. There are 12 residues in the CDR3. This CDR3 is CASSFSGSPLHF. As DNA, the CDR3 is TGTGCCAGCAGCTTTAGTGGTTCACCCCTCCACTTT.

V and J are TRBV3-1 (or the pseudogene TRBV3-2) and TRBJ2-1; 12 nucleotides line up with TRBD2. This CDR3 contains 17 residues. Germline loops: CDR1 LGHDT, CDR2 YNNKEL (reference sequence). V lost 4 bases, J lost 5 bases, and 9 bases stayed unmatched. The CDR3 region has the DNA TGTGCCAGCAGCCTTGGACTAGCGGGGACAACCCACAATGAGCAGTTCTTC. The encoded protein is CASSLGLAGTTHNEQFF.

V gene TRBV5-1 combines with J gene TRBJ2-7; 12 bases match TRBD2. CDR1 and CDR2 (germline): SGHRS, YFSETQ. The V segment lost 4 bases and the J segment 6 bases; nucleotides outside the gene matches: 8. The CDR3 runs to 15 residues. The CDR3 coding sequence is TGCGCCAGCAGCGTGGGGACTAGCGGGCGGGGCGAGCAGTACTTC. Translated, it gives CASSVGTSGRGEQYF. The full variable domain, completed using reference TRBV5-1 and TRBJ2-7, is KAGVTQTPRYLIKTRGQQVTLSCSPISGHRSVSWYQQTPGQGLQFLFEYFSETQRNKGNFPGRFSGRQFSNSRSEMNVSTLELGDSALYLCASSVGTSGRGEQYFGPGTRLTVT.

The V gene is TRBV6-5, the J gene TRBJ1-6, with TRBD1 matching over 11 bases. Per germline, CDR1 MNHEY and CDR2 SVGAGI. This CDR3 comprises 15 residues. V was pared by 6 bases and J by 7 bases, with 5 bases of the junction left unmatched. In nucleotides, the CDR3 is TGTGCCAGCAGGCGCGGGACAGGGGGAAATTCACCCCTCCACTTT. Its protein is CASRRGTGGNSPLHF.

This clone has just a few counts. The chain uses TRBV6-5 and TRBJ2-7, with 14 bases that match TRBD2. Trimming cost V 6 bases and J 4 bases; bases outside gene matches: 2. Germline values: CDR1 MNHEY, CDR2 SVGAGI. The CDR3 consists of 14 residues. The CDR3 DNA is TGTGCCAGCAGCGGGACTAGCGGGGGTTACGAGCAGTACTTC. Protein: CASSGTSGGYEQYF.

The J gene is TRBJ1-1, the V gene TRBV9; a possible D gene is TRBD1 (5 bases). The germline V and J ends were trimmed by 0 bases and 1 base, with 10 bases remaining between them. The CDR3 contains 15 residues. From germline, CDR1 is SGDLS and CDR2 YYNGEE. The CDR3 loop is CASSVDAGRNTEAFF. The CDR3, as DNA: TGTGCCAGCAGCGTAGACGCAGGGCGGAACACTGAAGCTTTCTTT.

This chain links TRBV19 with TRBJ1-2; tentative D call: TRBD1 (6 bases). From germline, CDR1 is LNHDA and CDR2 SQIVND (reference sequence). Trimming cost V 6 bases and J 3 bases, with 11 bases left between them. CDR3 length: 13 amino acids. DNA of the CDR3: TGTGCCAGTAGAGCAGGGGTGGACTATGGCTACACCTTC. Its protein product is CASRAGVDYGYTF.

The CDR3 loop is CASSIVYRGREETQYF. The CDR3 DNA sequence: TGTGCCAGTAGTATAGTTTATAGGGGTCGGGAAGAGACCCAGTACTTC. This rearrangement joins TRBV19 to TRBJ2-5; D may be TRBD1 (5 bases). V gave up 1 base and J gave up 3 bases, with 15 bases separating them. The CDR3 extends over 16 amino acids. Germline lookup yields CDR1 LNHDA and CDR2 SQIVND (reference sequence). The full variable domain, with the rest looked up from reference TRBV19 and TRBJ2-5, is DGGITQSPKYLFRKEGQNVTLSCEQNLNHDAMYWYRQDPGQGLRLIYYSQIVNDFQKGDIAEGYSVSREKKESFPLTVTSAQKNPTAFYLCASSIVYRGREETQYFGPGTRLLVL.

This clone was observed a handful of times. This rearrangement joins TRBV28 to TRBJ1-1; 11 bases are a match to TRBD1. This CDR3 has 17 amino acids. Germline V gene data show CDR1 as MDHEN and CDR2 as SYDVKM. Trimming removed 2 bases from V and 9 bases from J; junction bases left unmatched: 14. Here the CDR3 DNA reads TGTGCCAGCAGTTTAGGGGGACAGGGGGACGCAACTTACCAAGCTTTCTTT. This sequence encodes CASSLGGQGDATYQAFF.

The chain is built from TRBV28 and TRBJ1-1, with no clear D. The ends were cut back, 8 bases at V and 11 bases at J, with 24 bases in the middle. The length of the CDR3 is 14 residues. The germline V gene encodes CDR1 MDHEN and CDR2 SYDVKM. DNA for the CDR3: TGTGCCAGCCTTTCCCCGCCCCCCCGGTCCAGGGCTTTCTTT. This sequence encodes CASLSPPPRSRAFF.

CDR3 residues: CASSLSPGEGEKLFF. The CDR3, as DNA: TGCGCCAGCAGCTTGTCTCCAGGGGAGGGAGAAAAACTGTTTTTT. V and J are TRBV5-1 and TRBJ1-4, with D possibly TRBD1 on 6 matching bases. The V end was cut by 1 base, the J end by 8 bases, with 15 bases between. Germline V gene data show CDR1 as SGHRS and CDR2 as YFSETQ. The CDR3 totals 15 residues.

The J gene is TRBJ1-6, the V gene TRBV27; the match to TRBD1 covers 9 bases. Germline V gene data show CDR1 as MNHEY and CDR2 as SMNVEV (reference sequence). The V gene end was trimmed by 0 bases and the J gene end by 8 bases; junction bases not matched to a gene: 5. The CDR3 consists of 16 residues. The CDR3 sequence: CASSLSGTGWYSPLHF. CDR3 bases: TGTGCCAGCAGTTTATCGGGGACAGGGTGGTATTCACCCCTCCACTTT.

The chain uses TRBV7-9 and TRBJ1-1; D not resolved. Germline lookup yields CDR1 SEHNR and CDR2 FQNEAQ (reference sequence). The CDR3 spans 12 residues. Trimming pared 1 base from V and 5 bases from J, leaving 5 bases between. In nucleotides, the CDR3 is TGTGCCAGCAGCTTAGGGGAGACTGAAGCTTTCTTT. Its translation is CASSLGETEAFF.

This clone was observed a few times. This chain connects TRBV4-1 to TRBJ1-2; D might be TRBD1 (6 bases). CDR1 is MGHRA, CDR2 YSYEKL, per germline. The CDR3 consists of 16 residues. V was cut by 2 bases and J by 5 bases, with 18 bases left in between. CDR3 sequence: CASSQQHVRGPYGYTF. Here the CDR3 DNA reads TGCGCCAGCAGCCAACAACACGTCAGGGGTCCTTATGGCTACACCTTC.

This clone was counted a few times. V and J are TRBV20-1 and TRBJ2-3, with D perhaps matching TRBD1 (6 bases). Germline values: CDR1 DFQATT, CDR2 SNEGSKA (reference sequence). The CDR3 length is 14 residues. The germline V and J ends were trimmed by 3 bases and 0 bases, with 10 bases remaining between them. For the CDR3, the DNA is TGCAGTGCTAGTCGGCAGGGGAGCACAGATACGCAGTATTTT. This codes for CSASRQGSTDTQYF.

The rearrangement uses TRBV11-2 and TRBJ2-6; a weak D match, TRBD2 (6 bases). The germline CDR1 and CDR2 sequences are SGHAT and FQNNGV. CDR3 length: 15 residues. The V and J ends lost 5 bases and 4 bases respectively, with 12 bases between them. CDR3 bases: TGTGCCAGCAGCGAGACCCGGGGGGGGGCCAACGTCCTGACTTTC. Translating it yields CASSETRGGANVLTF.

The V gene is TRBV6-6, the J gene TRBJ1-5, with no clear D. V gave up 5 bases and J gave up 2 bases, with 19 bases separating them. The CDR3 is made up of 17 amino acids. Germline loops: CDR1 MNHNY, CDR2 SVGAGI (reference sequence). CDR3 sequence reads: CASSRVPPGMGNQPQHF. The CDR3 nucleotides read TGTGCCAGCAGTCGCGTTCCTCCGGGGATGGGCAATCAGCCCCAGCATTTT.